A single TCR beta chain is shown here with its context. The data originate from a study of a mutant IDH1 vaccine in newly diagnosed glioma. Turning to the study itself: The sex distribution of treated patients was about 62% male and roughly 38% female, with a mean age of roughly 40 years. Patients arrived already treated with radiotherapy, temozolomide, or both, most having had both.

The germline gives CDR1 SGHRS, CDR2 YFSETQ. Trimming removed 6 bases from V and 3 bases from J; junction bases left unmatched: 5. The CDR3 has 14 residues. Assay: immunoSEQ multiplex PCR; the TCRdb copy retains only in-frame clones and omits some. The sample includes 68,000 or so clones, 75% to 85% seen only once; the top ten take roughly 8.2%. Time point reported: baseline, week 1 (first vaccination visit). Treatment meaning: pre-vaccination baseline after standard-of-care therapy. New astrocytomas of WHO grade 3 or 4 that were IDH1-mutant and ATRX-lost were found in the donors. This TCR was sampled from a man in his forties or fifties with glioma. J is TRBJ1-4 and V is TRBV5-1; TRBD1 matches 7 bases. The sample here was PBMCs, taken from a glioma patient treated with radiotherapy, temozolomide or both. The CDR3 here is CASTKGAANEKLFF. CDR3 in DNA: TGCGCCAGCACCAAGGGGGCGGCTAATGAAAAACTGTTTTTT.